A single sample is the source of the 18 T cell receptor beta chains below, sequenced in a study of shared clonotypes between healthy human individuals. Profiled with immunoSEQ multiplex PCR; TCRdb holds only in-frame clones, not every one. The sample includes approximately 82,000 clones, around 57% seen only once; the top ten take roughly 56%. Sequencing was carried out using memory CD8+ T cells sorted from blood. Specified subset: CD45RO+ cells pooled with CCR7-negative TemRA cells. The origin of the receptors is a man aged 25 to 45 in good health.

The J gene is TRBJ2-3, the V gene TRBV10-2; D perhaps matches TRBD2 (5 bases). This CDR3 is built from 11 residues. V was trimmed by 4 bases and J by 6 bases, leaving 5 bases between them. Germline V gives CDR1 WSHSY, CDR2 SAAADI. The CDR3 DNA is TGCGCCAGCAGTGCGGGGGATACGCAGTATTTT. Encoded protein: CASSAGDTQYF.

About this clone itself: Mismatch with germline at one junction end may stem from a read error. The genes are TRBV10-3 and TRBJ2-3; TRBD2 agrees at 7 bases. This CDR3 has 15 residues. CDR1 is ENHRY, CDR2 SYGVKD, per germline. The CDR3 sequence: CASSSGLAVTDTQYF. Written as DNA, the CDR3 is TGTGCCAGCAGTTCGGGCCTAGCGGTTACAGATACGCAGTATTTT.

Note on this clone: A read error may account for a junction end that differs from germline. The gene calls are TRBV6-1 and TRBJ1-2; a weak D match, TRBD1 (5 bases). Germline CDR1 and CDR2: MNHNS and SASEGT. CDR3 length equals 16 residues. CDR3 nucleotides: TGTGCCAGCAGTGAATTGGGAGACTGGGGGAATTATGGCTTCACCTTC. Its protein is CASSELGDWGNYGFTF.

This chain joins TRBV7-8 and TRBJ2-7; TRBD2 agrees at 7 bases. Per germline, CDR1 SGHVS and CDR2 FQNEAQ. CDR3 length: 16 amino acids. J gave up 3 bases and V 2 bases, and 10 bases lay outside the gene matches. For the CDR3, the DNA is TGTGCCAGCAGCTTATTACTAGCGAAACGGGTCTACGAGCAGTACTTC. This encodes CASSLLLAKRVYEQYF.

This sequence joins TRBV28 and TRBJ1-5, with D maybe TRBD1 (5 bases). Germline CDR1 and CDR2: MDHEN and SYDVKM. CDR3 length equals 16 residues. V gave up 3 bases and J gave up 2 bases, with 14 bases separating them. CDR3 sequence reads: CASSFPSGGGNQPQHF. In nucleotides, the CDR3 is TGTGCCAGCAGTTTCCCCTCCGGGGGGGGCAATCAGCCCCAGCATTTT. The whole variable domain, filled in from reference TRBV28 and TRBJ1-5, reads DVKVTQSSRYLVKRTGEKVFLECVQDMDHENMFWYRQDPGLGLRLIYFSYDVKMKEKGDIPEGYSVSREKKERFSLILESASTNQTSMYLCASSFPSGGGNQPQHFGDGTRLSIL.

This clone was seen a handful of times. The chain combines TRBV6-5 with TRBJ1-5; 8 nucleotides align to TRBD1. The CDR3 spans 14 residues. Trimming at V came to 5 bases and at J to 5 bases, leaving 5 bases not matched to a gene. Germline lookup yields CDR1 MNHEY and CDR2 SVGAGI. CDR3 region: CASSRGQGHQPQHF. The DNA of the CDR3 is TGTGCCAGCAGTCGCGGACAGGGTCATCAGCCCCAGCATTTT.

The chain has TRBV7-6 and TRBJ2-5; D not resolved. The CDR3 length is 15 residues. Between the trimmed V and J ends, which lost 1 base and 3 bases, there was a span of 12 bases. Germline CDR1 SGHVS, CDR2 FNYEAQ. The CDR3 loop is CASSLVIGSEETQYF. CDR3 nucleotides: TGTGCCAGCAGCTTAGTTATCGGTTCGGAAGAGACCCAGTACTTC.

Points on this clone: An end of the junction does not agree with germline; a read error may underlie this. The chain recombines TRBV7-8 with TRBJ2-7; unclear D gene. Germline assignment: CDR1 SGHVS and CDR2 FQNEAQ. This CDR3 is built from 11 residues. The CDR3, as DNA: TGTGCCAGCGGCTTGGATTACGAGCAGTACTTC. Amino acids: CASGLDYEQYF.

This chain links TRBV25-1 with TRBJ1-4; no clear D gene. Deletions cut 4 bases from V and 1 base from J, with 1 base between. The germline V gene encodes CDR1 MGHDK and CDR2 SYGVNS. CDR3 size: 12 residues. The CDR3 coding sequence is TGTGCCAGCAGTGGAACTAATGAAAAACTGTTTTTT. Protein product: CASSGTNEKLFF. Drawing the rest from reference TRBV25-1 and TRBJ1-4, the complete variable domain is EADIYQTPRYLVIGTGKKITLECSQTMGHDKMYWYQQDPGMELHLIHYSYGVNSTEKGDLSSESTVSRIRTEHFPLTLESARPSHTSQYLCASSGTNEKLFFGSGTQLSVL.

The chain recombines TRBV7-3 with TRBJ2-7; D is uncertain. V was cut by 8 bases and J by 0 bases, with 11 bases left in between. This CDR3 is 13 amino acids long. The germline V gene has CDR1 SGHTA and CDR2 FQGTGA. The CDR3 reads CASSAQSSYEQYF. The CDR3 coding sequence is TGTGCCAGCTCCGCCCAGAGCTCCTACGAGCAGTACTTC.

This chain links TRBV11-3 with TRBJ2-7; the D gene is possibly TRBD1 (6 bases). Germline CDR1 SGHNT, CDR2 YENEEA. The CDR3 extends over 13 amino acids. The germline V and J ends were trimmed by 4 bases and 0 bases, with 7 bases remaining between them. CDR3 in amino acids: CASSSGVSYEQYF. CDR3 sequence (DNA): TGTGCCAGCAGCTCAGGGGTCTCCTACGAGCAGTACTTC.

Only a few counts were recorded for this clone. The chain couples TRBV4-1 to TRBJ2-5; D call uncertain. The length of the CDR3 is 15 residues. In germline, CDR1 is MGHRA, CDR2 YSYEKL. The germline V and J ends were trimmed by 0 bases and 2 bases, with 10 bases remaining between them. In DNA, the CDR3 is TGCGCCAGCAGCCAAGATCCGGGCGCTCAAGAGACCCAGTACTTC. Encoded protein: CASSQDPGAQETQYF.

The V call is TRBV6-6, the J call TRBJ2-1, with 10 bases that match TRBD2. Trimming cost V 7 bases and J 4 bases; bases outside gene matches: 10. This CDR3 region has 16 residues. In germline, CDR1 is MNHNY, CDR2 SVGAGI (reference sequence). In DNA form, the CDR3 reads TGTGCCAGCAACCCCCTGACTAGCGGGTTATACAATGAGCAGTTCTTC. Translated: CASNPLTSGLYNEQFF.

The rearrangement joins TRBV5-1 to TRBJ2-1; TRBD1 aligns across 7 bases. The CDR3 totals 13 residues. The V and J ends lost 3 bases and 4 bases, in that order; junction bases with no gene match: 1. Germline CDR1 reads SGHRS; CDR2 reads YFSETQ. The CDR3 DNA reads TGCGCCAGCAGCTGGGACAGTTACAATGAGCAGTTCTTC. Protein: CASSWDSYNEQFF.

J is TRBJ1-1 and V is TRBV7-6, with 9 nucleotides matching TRBD1. CDR3 length equals 15 residues. Trimming cost V 5 bases and J 10 bases; bases outside gene matches: 14. Germline V gene lookup returns CDR1 SGHVS and CDR2 FNYEAQ. The CDR3 DNA sequence: TGTGCCAGCAGCAGTAACCGGGACAGGGATTTCTTAGCTTTCTTT. Encoded protein: CASSSNRDRDFLAFF.

The chain couples TRBV9 to TRBJ1-5; the D is unclear. The CDR3 is 14 amino acids. Trimming cost V 2 bases and J 5 bases, with 11 bases left between them. From germline, CDR1 is SGDLS and CDR2 YYNGEE. Here the CDR3 DNA reads TGTGCCAGCAGCGTGGGAATGGGGTATCAGCCCCAGCATTTT. Encoded protein: CASSVGMGYQPQHF.

The chain uses TRBV6-1 and TRBJ2-7; TRBD2 is a possible D gene (6 bases). The V and J ends lost 7 bases and 3 bases respectively, with 16 bases between them. CDR1 MNHNS and CDR2 SASEGT come from the germline V gene. The CDR3 length is 14 residues. The CDR3 sequence is CASTGDPNYYEQYF. The CDR3 bases are TGTGCCAGCACGGGGGATCCCAATTACTACGAGCAGTACTTC.

J is TRBJ2-1 and V is TRBV11-2; D unresolved. This CDR3 contains 15 residues. V was clipped by 5 bases and J by 0 bases, with 11 bases between them. Germline loops: CDR1 SGHAT, CDR2 FQNNGV. This chain's CDR3 is CASSLGRSSYNEQFF. CDR3 bases: TGTGCCAGCAGCCTCGGACGGAGCTCCTACAATGAGCAGTTCTTC.